This T cell receptor beta chain was sequenced for a study of glioma-infiltrating T cells. The study, taken as a whole, reports: Non-neoplastic patients had below-expected tissue-blood divergence, while all gliomas exceeded expectation.

Between the trimmed V and J ends, which lost 5 bases and 0 bases, there was a span of 7 bases. CDR1 and CDR2 from the germline V gene are SGHVS and FNYEAQ. The CDR3 extends over 13 amino acids. This clonotype occurred many times. Antigen unknown. TCR alpha and beta CDR3 regions were amplified from RNA using iRepertoire nested multiplex PCR. For one-step reverse transcription and amplification, about 90-400 ng of tissue mRNA or PBMC total RNA was used. One entry per CDR3 protein, called by TCRdb with MiXCR from the multiplex PCR reads. The data show tens of thousands of distinct CDR3 sequences, 20% to 25% seen once.

The receptor comes from a human donor with low-grade glioma or glioblastoma, undergoing nonglioma brain surgery, or in good health (not recorded which). Material: glioma tissue, nonneoplastic brain tissue, or PBMCs (not recorded which). The rearrangement links TRBV7-6 to TRBJ2-5; D possibly corresponds to TRBD1 (6 bases). The CDR3 DNA sequence: TGTGCCAGCAGCAGACAGGACCAAGAGACCCAGTACTTC. Translated: CASSRQDQETQYF.